This TCR beta chain was recorded in a study of T cell changes during pregnancy in multiple sclerosis. This CDR3 spans 16 amino acids. From germline, CDR1 is SGHDN and CDR2 FVKESK. J gave up 0 bases and V 0 bases, and 4 bases lay outside the gene matches. This table comes from immunoSEQ multiplex PCR, and its TCRdb copy is limited to in-frame clones, with some not included. The profile shows 85,000 to 120,000 clones, 91% of them singletons. This clone is a singleton in its sample. V gene TRBV14 combines with J gene TRBJ1-2, with 7 bases lining up with TRBD1. The receptor was isolated from a female donor with multiple sclerosis, enrolled in a pregnancy study. The material was peripheral blood, obtained before pregnancy. The CDR3 bases are TGTGCCAGCAGCCAAGACCACAGGGGAGCTAACTATGGCTACACCTTC. This sequence encodes CASSQDHRGANYGYTF.